This TCR beta chain was obtained from a study of blood T cell repertoires in COVID-19. This clone was recorded many times. V trimming: 6 bases; J trimming: 3 bases; junction bases outside the gene matches: 4. The CDR3 totals 13 residues. Per the germline V gene, CDR1 is LGHDT and CDR2 is YNNKEL (reference sequence). Data came from immunoSEQ multiplex PCR; TCRdb stores just in-frame clones and leaves some out. This sample has around 270,000 clones, with around 82% found just once. The sequenced sample consisted of peripheral blood. J is TRBJ2-7 and V is TRBV3-1 (or the pseudogene TRBV3-2), with TRBD2 matching over 8 bases. The receptor's source is a human donor with COVID-19, enrolled during active disease. The donor label of this sample is uncertain. In DNA, the CDR3 is TGTGCCAGCAGTCGAACTAGCGGCTACGAGCAGTACTTC. Amino acid sequence: CASSRTSGYEQYF.